This TCR beta chain was sequenced during a study of T cell repertoires in cytomegalovirus infection. On this clonotype itself: Its antigen remains unknown.

One entry per CDR3 protein, called by TCRdb with MiXCR from the reads. The table includes about 920,000 distinct CDR3 sequences, 30% to 40% detected once. Trimming stripped 0 bases from V and 4 bases from J, with 7 bases between. CDR1 is MNHEY and CDR2 is SVGAGI in the germline V gene. The CDR3 sequence is 13 residues long. Material: cultured CD8+ T cells from PBMCs, obtained from culture after CMV antigen stimulation. The chain combines TRBV6-5 with TRBJ2-7; no definite D call. This receptor was taken from a human donor in good health (CMV status not recorded). Some clones in this sample may be carry-over from other donors' samples. DNA for the CDR3: TGTGCCAGCAGTTACTCCCTGGGGTACGAGCAGTACTTC. As protein: CASSYSLGYEQYF.